This entry describes one TCR beta chain. What it recognizes is unknown. This CDR3 comprises 13 residues. CDR1 and CDR2 (germline): SGHTA, FQGNSA. V shed 5 bases and J shed 11 bases, with 18 bases lying between them. The data are from a study of T cell responses to AZD1222 COVID-19 vaccine. Study information: Second-dose timings of about 4 or about 12 weeks were pooled. Points from the study as a whole: Repertoires in all cases were sampled only once the peak T cell response had passed. The sample set comprised mostly white British donors with more females, and clonal diversity was possibly underestimated. Reports indicate that nearly half of spike-specific TCRs are directed at unmutated variant regions.

Profiled with immunoSEQ multiplex PCR; TCRdb holds only in-frame clones, not every one. The sample lists 87,000 or so clones; around 90% were seen once. This sequence was found in an adult in good health. The chain couples TRBV7-2 to TRBJ1-1; maybe TRBD1 (5 bases). The source material was peripheral blood, sampled on day 0 of AZD1222 vaccination. The CDR3 nucleotides are TGTGCCAGCAGCCAGAGCCCGGGGGTGAGGGCTTTCTTT. This encodes CASSQSPGVRAFF.